The 26 T cell receptor beta chains presented below share a single source sample, sequenced in a study of regulatory T cells in long-lasting Graves disease. The TCR beta library used iRepertoire HTBI primers with Arm-PCR amplification of CDR3. TCRdb independently ran MiXCR on the multiplex PCR reads; one entry per CDR3 protein. The sample has 400,000 to 500,000 distinct CDR3 sequences, around 15% seen once; the top ten hold approximately 15%. The time point was: newly diagnosed GD, antithyroid drugs for less than 3 months. The TCR library was made from RNA that had been extracted from PBMCs in TRIzol. These same records also appear under a second study, on T cells in Graves' hyperthyroidism and ophthalmopathy.

The sequences come from peripheral blood mononuclear cells (PBMCs), collected at new diagnosis, from a patient treated with antithyroid drugs. These TCRs come from a woman aged 45-60 years with Graves disease.

The chain has TRBV28 and TRBJ2-2, with D uncertain. This CDR3 comprises 16 residues. Germline assignment: CDR1 MDHEN and CDR2 SYDVKM. V lost 3 bases to trimming and J lost 7 bases, with 18 bases between them. The chain's CDR3 is CASSLITSGYDGELFF. CDR3 nucleotides: TGTGCCAGCAGTTTGATCACCTCCGGTTATGACGGGGAGCTGTTTTTT. Based on the CDR3 plus reference TRBV28 and TRBJ2-2, the full variable domain is DVKVTQSSRYLVKRTGEKVFLECVQDMDHENMFWYRQDPGLGLRLIYFSYDVKMKEKGDIPEGYSVSREKKERFSLILESASTNQTSMYLCASSLITSGYDGELFFGEGSRLTVL.

In this sample, this clonotype turned up many times. J is TRBJ2-7 and V is TRBV5-4; D is perhaps TRBD1 or TRBD2 (6 bases each). V gave up 1 base and J gave up 2 bases, with 13 bases separating them. The CDR3 runs to 15 residues. CDR1 SGHNT and CDR2 YYREEE come from the germline V gene (reference sequence). This CDR3 is CASSLSGAMTYEQYF. The CDR3 region has the DNA TGTGCCAGCAGCTTGTCGGGGGCTATGACCTACGAGCAGTACTTC.

The chain joins TRBV6-2 or TRBV6-3 to TRBJ2-7; TRBD1 aligns across 9 bases. The CDR3 totals 14 residues. After removal of 6 bases from V and 5 bases from J, the junction contained 8 bases not matched to a gene. CDR1 is MNHEY and CDR2 is SVGEGT in the germline V gene. The CDR3 loop is CASRLRDRAHEQYF. The CDR3 nucleotides are TGTGCCAGCAGGCTCCGGGACAGGGCCCACGAGCAGTACTTC.

On this clonotype: A much larger clonotype is one base distant, so this may be a read error. The chain uses TRBV7-8 and TRBJ1-1, with TRBD1 identical over 7 bases. The CDR3 runs 15 residues. V dropped 1 base and J dropped 4; count of bases not matched to a gene: 6. Germline loops: CDR1 SGHVS, CDR2 FQNEAQ. CDR3 in DNA: TGTGCCAGCAGCTTAGTGGCGGGACAGAGCACTGAAGCTTTCTTT. Residues: CASSLVAGQSTEAFF.

This clonotype was detected many times. The chain couples TRBV5-1 to TRBJ2-3; 8 positions agree with TRBD2. There are 16 residues in the CDR3. CDR1 is SGHRS and CDR2 is YFSETQ in the germline V gene. The V and J ends lost 0 bases and 2 bases, in that order; junction bases with no gene match: 5. This chain's CDR3 is CASSLAAGGFTDTQYF. Written as DNA, the CDR3 is TGCGCCAGCAGCTTGGCCGCGGGGGGTTTCACAGATACGCAGTATTTT.

This clonotype was observed a few times. The chain employs TRBV18 and TRBJ1-6; no clear D. Germline loops: CDR1 KGHSH, CDR2 LQKENI. The CDR3 runs 15 residues. Between the trimmed V and J ends, which lost 0 bases and 4 bases, there was a span of 7 bases. The CDR3 coding sequence is TGTGCCAGCTCACCACCTTCCCAGTATAATTCACCCCTCCACTTT. It yields the protein CASSPPSQYNSPLHF.

This clonotype showed up many times. This chain uses TRBV29-1 with TRBJ2-1, with no clear D. Germline V CDR1 and CDR2: SQVTM, ANQGSEA. This CDR3 spans 14 amino acids. Trimming stripped 4 bases from V and 4 bases from J, with 14 bases between. CDR3 in amino acids: CSVVRTLGYNEQFF. The CDR3 nucleotides are TGCAGCGTTGTGAGGACCCTCGGGTACAATGAGCAGTTCTTC.

This chain links TRBV7-8 with TRBJ2-2, with TRBD2 matching 13 bases. Losses at the gene ends were 5 bases for V and 5 bases for J; bases not matched to a gene: 8. Germline V gene data show CDR1 as SGHVS and CDR2 as FQNEAQ. The length of the CDR3 is 17 residues. DNA of the CDR3: TGTGCCAGCAGCATAACCAGACTAGCGGGAGGTACCGGGGAGCTGTTTTTT. Translating it yields CASSITRLAGGTGELFF.

There are many counts of this clonotype. The rearrangement links TRBV19 to TRBJ2-1, with 12 bases that match TRBD2. Germline CDR1 LNHDA, CDR2 SQIVND (reference sequence). J was trimmed by 10 bases and V by 5 bases; bases with no gene match: 12. This CDR3 has 16 amino acids. The CDR3 loop reads CASSPPLAGGPQEQFF. For the CDR3, the DNA is TGTGCCAGTAGTCCCCCCCTAGCGGGAGGGCCTCAGGAGCAGTTCTTC.

Turning to this clonotype: A read error may be the cause here, since a much bigger clone is one base away. This chain uses TRBV6-1 with TRBJ2-1; D might be TRBD2 (6 bases). Per the germline V gene, CDR1 is MNHNS and CDR2 is SASEGT. V lost 0 bases and J lost 10, with 16 bases in between. The CDR3 has 15 residues. CDR3 loop: CASSEARRDSYEQFF. In DNA, the CDR3 is TGTGCCAGCAGTGAAGCTAGGCGGGACTCCTACGAGCAGTTCTTC.

Comment on this clonotype: The junction and the germline gene differ at one end; a read error may be behind it. The chain has TRBV5-8 and TRBJ2-7; 10 bases match TRBD1. This CDR3 spans 14 amino acids. CDR1 and CDR2 (germline): SGHTS, YDEGEE. CDR3 in DNA: TGTGCCAGCATAAGCCGGGACAGGGGCTACGAGCAGTGCTTC. This codes for CASISRDRGYEQCF. The full variable domain, in which reference TRBV5-8 and TRBJ2-7 provide the parts outside the CDR3, is EAGVTQSPTHLIKTRGQQATLRCSPISGHTSVYWYQQALGLGLQFLLWYDEGEERNRGNFPPRFSGRQFPNYSSELNVNALELEDSALYLCASISRDRGYEQCFGPGTRLTVT.

This clonotype has ten or more counts. This chain connects TRBV7-3 to TRBJ2-3, with D maybe TRBD2 (6 bases). Germline V lookup: CDR1 SGHTA, CDR2 FQGTGA. V was trimmed by 3 bases and J by 5 bases, leaving 9 bases between them. There are 13 residues in the CDR3. The chain's CDR3 is CASSFLGGDTQYF. Written as DNA, the CDR3 is TGTGCCAGCAGCTTTCTCGGGGGAGATACGCAGTATTTT. The full variable domain, in which reference TRBV7-3 and TRBJ2-3 provide the parts outside the CDR3, is GAGVSQTPSNKVTEKGKYVELRCDPISGHTALYWYRQSLGQGPEFLIYFQGTGAADDSGLPNDRFFAVRPEGSVSTLKIQRTERGDSAVYLCASSFLGGDTQYFGPGTRLTVL.

This clonotype was recorded a few times. The rearrangement joins TRBV10-3 to TRBJ2-2; 14 bases match TRBD2. CDR1 and CDR2 (germline): ENHRY, SYGVKD. This CDR3 comprises 19 residues. V gave up 3 bases and J gave up 6 bases; unmatched junction bases: 12. CDR3 region: CAISDLRGTSGSQAGELFF. CDR3 nucleotide sequence: TGTGCCATCAGTGACCTACGGGGGACTAGCGGGAGTCAGGCCGGGGAGCTGTTTTTT.

This clonotype appeared a few times. The rearrangement links TRBV4-1 to TRBJ2-1; D gene ambiguous. Looked up from germline, CDR1 is MGHRA and CDR2 is YSYEKL. V was cut by 3 bases and J by 7 bases, with 7 bases left in between. This CDR3 is built from 12 residues. The DNA of the CDR3 is TGCGCCAGCAGCCAGAAAGGGAATGAGCAGTTCTTC. It encodes CASSQKGNEQFF.

This clonotype was detected ten times or more. V and J are TRBV5-1 and TRBJ1-2; no clear D gene. Per the germline V gene, CDR1 is SGHRS and CDR2 is YFSETQ. Trimming cost V 4 bases and J 4 bases, with 14 bases left between them. The CDR3 extends over 14 amino acids. Here the CDR3 reads CASSDGRPGYGYTF. CDR3 DNA sequence: TGCGCCAGCAGCGACGGCCGACCTGGCTATGGCTACACCTTC. Variable domain in full (rest from reference TRBV5-1 and TRBJ1-2): KAGVTQTPRYLIKTRGQQVTLSCSPISGHRSVSWYQQTPGQGLQFLFEYFSETQRNKGNFPGRFSGRQFSNSRSEMNVSTLELGDSALYLCASSDGRPGYGYTFGSGTRLTVV.

A remark on this clonotype: The conserved phenylalanine or tryptophan normally closing the CDR3 is absent here, so this likely arose from a read error. J is TRBJ2-7 and V is TRBV14, with 12 bases lining up with TRBD2. This CDR3 has 13 residues. V shed 9 bases and J 4 bases; nucleotides not matched to a gene: 4. Germline CDR1 SGHDN, CDR2 FVKESK. CDR3 residues: CASRLAGVYEQYS. Here the CDR3 DNA reads TGTGCCAGTAGACTAGCGGGAGTGTACGAGCAGTACTCC.

V is TRBV6-9 and J is TRBJ2-1, with 9 bases lining up with TRBD1. The CDR3 length is 14 residues. The J segment lost 10 bases and the V segment lost 5 bases, leaving 9 bases of the junction unmatched. Germline V gene data show CDR1 as MNHGY and CDR2 as SVAAGI. The CDR3, as DNA: TGTGCCAGCAGTAAACAGGGGGCTGGCTACGAGCAGTTCTTC. It codes for CASSKQGAGYEQFF.

The chain recombines TRBV19 with TRBJ2-6; 8 positions match TRBD1. Germline values: CDR1 LNHDA, CDR2 SQIVND (reference sequence). The CDR3 is made up of 19 amino acids. Losses at the gene ends were 7 bases for V and 0 bases for J; bases not matched to a gene: 14. The CDR3 region is CASTYLPGQALSGANVLTF. In DNA form, the CDR3 reads TGTGCCAGTACCTACCTTCCGGGACAGGCTCTCTCTGGGGCCAACGTCCTGACTTTC.

This clonotype was counted between two and nine times. At one of its ends the junction is not consistent with the germline gene, which may arise from a read error. This chain connects TRBV28 to TRBJ2-5; 7 positions match TRBD2. The CDR3 length is 13 residues. CDR1 is MDHEN, CDR2 SYDVKM, per germline. DNA for the CDR3: TGTGCCAGCAGTGGGGGGGTAGAGGAGACCCGGTACTTC. It specifies CASSGGVEETRYF.

With regard to this clonotype: Being one base from a much bigger clone, this may be a read error. Because the CDR3 is missing its conserved closing phenylalanine or tryptophan, this is likely a read error. The J gene is TRBJ1-1, the V gene TRBV12-3 or TRBV12-4, with TRBD1 identical over 7 bases. The CDR3 extends over 15 amino acids. V was pared by 3 bases and J by 4 bases, with 8 bases of the junction left unmatched. CDR3 sequence (DNA): TGTGCCAGCAGTTTTGAACACACAGGGGTCACTGAAGCTTTCCTT. It codes for CASSFEHTGVTEAFL.

This clonotype was seen at least ten times. The V and J genes are TRBV7-3 and TRBJ2-3, with D unclear. The CDR3 totals 14 residues. With 5 bases removed from V and 2 bases from J, the gap between germline ends came to 11 bases. The germline gives CDR1 SGHTA, CDR2 FQGTGA. Here the CDR3 DNA reads TGTGCCAGCAGCCAATTACCGGTCACAGATACGCAGTATTTT. It yields the protein CASSQLPVTDTQYF.

This sequence joins TRBV29-1 and TRBJ2-7; no firm D call. Trimming pared 3 bases from V and 2 bases from J, leaving 23 bases between. The germline V gene encodes CDR1 SQVTM and CDR2 ANQGSEA. The CDR3 totals 17 residues. CDR3 in DNA: TGCAGCGTTGACGAGACACGGAGAGGCCACGACCCCTACGAGCAGTACTTC. This sequence encodes CSVDETRRGHDPYEQYF.

The chain joins TRBV18 to TRBJ1-1; D might be TRBD1 (5 bases). The CDR3 covers 14 residues. CDR1 and CDR2 from the germline V gene are KGHSH and LQKENI. Trimming took 3 bases from V and 3 from J, leaving 11 bases between them. CDR3 DNA: TGTGCCAGCTCACCTAGGGGCTGGGACACTGAAGCTTTCTTT. This translates into CASSPRGWDTEAFF.

Ten or more counts support this clonotype. This sequence joins TRBV11-2 and TRBJ1-1; 7 bases map to TRBD1. Germline CDR1 and CDR2: SGHAT and FQNNGV. The CDR3 spans 14 residues. V trimming: 1 base; J trimming: 3 bases; junction bases outside the gene matches: 2. CDR3 sequence reads: CASSLAGGDTEAFF. The CDR3 DNA reads TGTGCCAGCAGCTTAGCAGGGGGTGACACTGAAGCTTTCTTT.

This clonotype came up a few times. The rearrangement links TRBV28 to TRBJ1-5; D gene ambiguous. CDR1 is MDHEN, CDR2 SYDVKM, per germline. CDR3 length: 15 amino acids. V was shortened by 5 bases and J by 4 bases, with 15 bases between the two germline ends. The chain's CDR3 is CASSLIKTRNQPQHF. CDR3 DNA sequence: TGTGCCAGCAGTCTGATCAAAACACGGAATCAGCCCCAGCATTTT.

This chain connects TRBV4-1 to TRBJ2-7; weak D call: TRBD2 (6 bases). The V and J ends lost 3 bases and 2 bases respectively, with 14 bases between them. This CDR3 is built from 15 residues. CDR1 is MGHRA, CDR2 YSYEKL, per germline. The CDR3 sequence is CASSQGGVATYEQYF. CDR3 bases: TGCGCCAGCAGCCAGGGCGGGGTAGCCACCTACGAGCAGTACTTC.